This T cell receptor (beta chain) stems from a study of monozygotic twins with cystic fibrosis. Overall study: Library input was around 3.1 micrograms of fragmented DNA, with approximately 14 PCR cycles. The study, taken as a whole, reports: Co-twins had the most similar V usage for 13 of 16 pairs, J for 8. Median Simpson clonality of approximately 0.0088 suggested naive T cells predominated.

V lost 3 bases and J lost 11; bases outside the gene matches: 11. This CDR3 is built from 14 residues. The germline V gene encodes CDR1 ENHRY and CDR2 SYGVKD. The protocol was immunoSEQ multiplex PCR, while the TCRdb copy is restricted to in-frame clones and leaves out a portion. The sample includes 17,000 or so clones, almost 97% of them seen just once. Of note for this clone: Its cognate antigen is unknown.

Sequences were obtained from blood. The gene calls are TRBV10-3 and TRBJ2-7, with TRBD1 identical over 9 bases. The receptor was derived from a girl aged 2-10 years with cystic fibrosis. CDR3 in DNA: TGTGCCATCAGTGAATCACAGGGGGCGACGTATGAGTACTTC. Translation gives CAISESQGATYEYF.